Below are 12 T cell receptor beta chains sequenced from a single sample in a study of blood T cell repertoires in COVID-19 (dated by TCRdb to 2018 to 2021). The protocol used for the library was the immunoSEQ multiplex PCR assay. The source is immuneACCESS, and TCRdb retained only in-frame sequences with V and J called. Part of the clones is not carried over; for the studies checked, unresolved V genes explain less than half of this, and the remainder is unexplained. Across this sample there are approximately 340,000 clones, with 90% to 95% seen only once. Over 0.7% of the sample lies in the top ten. The specimen was PBMCs or T cells enriched from blood (not recorded which). The receptors were sampled from a woman aged 40 to 49 who had been exposed to COVID-19.

The rearrangement joins TRBV2 to TRBJ2-7; D perhaps matches TRBD2 (6 bases). This CDR3 is built from 10 residues. V lost 8 bases to trimming and J lost 11 bases, with 13 bases between them. Germline loops: CDR1 SNHLY, CDR2 FYNNEI. CDR3 coding DNA: TGTGCCAGCGGGGACTCTGGGGAGTACTTC. It is translated as CASGDSGEYF. Combining the CDR3 with reference TRBV2 and TRBJ2-7 gives the whole variable domain EPEVTQTPSHQVTQMGQEVILRCVPISNHLYFYWYRQILGQKVEFLVSFYNNEISEKSEIFDDQFSVERPDGSNFTLKIRSTKLEDSAMYFCASGDSGEYFGPGTRLTVT.

This chain links TRBV15 with TRBJ2-7, with D hard to call. Germline V gene sequence: CDR1 LNHNV, CDR2 YYDKDF (reference sequence). V shed 5 bases and J shed 4 bases, with 12 bases lying between them. The CDR3 has 13 residues. CDR3 sequence reads: CATSPAFRYEQYF. The CDR3 DNA is TGTGCCACCAGCCCCGCGTTCAGGTACGAGCAGTACTTC.

The J gene is TRBJ1-1, the V gene TRBV6-5, with D perhaps matching TRBD1 (6 bases). CDR3 length: 15 amino acids. With 4 bases removed from V and 3 bases from J, the gap between germline ends came to 15 bases. CDR1 is MNHEY and CDR2 is SVGAGI in the germline V gene. CDR3 in amino acids: CASSLWREGDTEAFF. The CDR3 region has the DNA TGTGCCAGCAGTTTGTGGCGAGAGGGGGACACTGAAGCTTTCTTT.

This chain connects TRBV6-5 to TRBJ2-2; a possible D gene is TRBD2 (6 bases). CDR3 length: 15 residues. V was clipped by 6 bases and J by 6 bases, with 17 bases between them. Germline lookup yields CDR1 MNHEY and CDR2 SVGAGI. CDR3 bases: TGTGCCAGCAGCACCCCCGTAGGGAGGCCCGGGGAGCTGTTTTTT. The encoded protein is CASSTPVGRPGELFF.

The genes are TRBV18 and TRBJ2-5; D is unresolved. Trimming removed 6 bases from V and 2 bases from J, with 4 bases in between. The CDR3 has 11 amino acids. Germline CDR1 reads KGHSH; CDR2 reads LQKENI. CDR3 amino acids: CASSPQETQYF. CDR3 nucleotides: TGTGCCAGCTCTCCGCAAGAGACCCAGTACTTC.

The chain combines TRBV5-6 with TRBJ2-7; no definite D call. Trimming took 3 bases from V and 0 from J, leaving 4 bases between them. The germline CDR1 and CDR2 sequences are SGHDT and YYEEEE. The CDR3 runs to 12 residues. The CDR3: CASSSLSYEQYF. The CDR3 region has the DNA TGTGCCAGCAGCTCACTCTCCTACGAGCAGTACTTC.

The chain uses TRBV7-6 and TRBJ2-7; 7 bases agree with TRBD1. The germline V gene encodes CDR1 SGHVS and CDR2 FNYEAQ. V trimming: 1 base; J trimming: 6 bases; junction bases outside the gene matches: 18. The CDR3 loop spans 18 amino acids. CDR3 sequence reads: CASSLGRGFKGAYGEQYF. The DNA for the CDR3 is TGTGCCAGCAGCTTAGGAAGGGGATTTAAGGGGGCATACGGCGAGCAGTACTTC. The whole variable domain, remainder taken from reference TRBV7-6 and TRBJ2-7, is GAGVSQSPRYKVTKRGQDVALRCDPISGHVSLYWYRQALGQGPEFLTYFNYEAQQDKSGLPNDRFSAERPEGSISTLTIQRTEQRDSAMYRCASSLGRGFKGAYGEQYFGPGTRLTVT.

V is TRBV27 and J is TRBJ1-5, with TRBD1 matching over 10 bases. J gave up 6 bases and V 2 bases, and 4 bases lay outside the gene matches. CDR1 and CDR2 from the germline V gene are MNHEY and SMNVEV (reference sequence). This CDR3 has 15 residues. The CDR3 sequence: CASSLTGTGVQPQHF. Written as DNA, the CDR3 is TGTGCCAGCAGTTTAACCGGGACAGGGGTTCAGCCCCAGCATTTT.

This rearrangement joins TRBV2 to TRBJ1-1, with TRBD1 as a possible D gene (5 bases). In germline, CDR1 is SNHLY, CDR2 FYNNEI. Trimming took off 4 bases at V and 4 bases at J, with 13 bases between the two ends. The CDR3 length is 14 residues. This CDR3 is CASSVSEGLTEAFF. The CDR3 region has the DNA TGTGCCAGCAGTGTATCGGAGGGGCTCACTGAAGCTTTCTTT.

The V call is TRBV19, the J call TRBJ1-6, with TRBD1 as a possible D gene (6 bases). The CDR3 covers 13 residues. The germline V gene encodes CDR1 LNHDA and CDR2 SQIVND (reference sequence). Trimming took off 5 bases at V and 11 bases at J, with 13 bases between the two ends. The CDR3 loop is CASSRQGTPPLHF. The CDR3 DNA reads as TGTGCCAGTAGTCGGCAGGGGACCCCACCCCTCCACTTT.

The rearrangement links TRBV7-9 to TRBJ2-7, with D uncertain. Trimming removed 1 base at V and 1 base at J, with 8 bases between. The CDR3 totals 14 residues. The germline CDR1 and CDR2 sequences are SEHNR and FQNEAQ (reference sequence). The CDR3 nucleotides read TGTGCCAGCAGCTTAGTCTCAGGATCCTACGAGCAGTACTTC. Protein product: CASSLVSGSYEQYF.

This sequence joins TRBV27 and TRBJ2-1, with 10 bases that match TRBD2. The CDR3 contains 17 residues. Germline V lookup: CDR1 MNHEY, CDR2 SMNVEV (reference sequence). V dropped 3 bases and J dropped 0; count of bases not matched to a gene: 5. For the CDR3, the DNA is TGTGCCAGCAGTTTTAGAGCGGGAGGGGGCTCCTACAATGAGCAGTTCTTC. Translated, it gives CASSFRAGGGSYNEQFF.